The entry below describes one T cell receptor beta chain. Antigen specificity is unknown. Unique molecular identifiers featured in how the TCRbeta library was prepared. TCRdb processed the PCR reads anew with MiXCR; each CDR3 protein has one entry. The sample carries roughly 310,000 distinct CDR3 sequences, around 25% recorded once. This CDR3 spans 15 amino acids. From germline, CDR1 is SGHRS and CDR2 YFSETQ. V dropped 4 bases and J dropped 2; count of bases not matched to a gene: 6. This sample is drawn from a study of T-cell reconstitution after alpha-beta-depleted transplantation in children. Findings of the study overall: Reportedly, alpha-beta T cells present about two months post-transplant originated from several hundred expanded clones of graft origin.

This sequence joins TRBV5-1 and TRBJ2-1; 7 bases map to TRBD1. This TCR was sampled from a male patient younger than 18 who had a stem cell transplant for acute lymphoblastic leukemia, so the T cells may come from the graft donor. The sample in question was PBMCs, mostly from graft donor cells, obtained 180 days after TCRalphabeta/CD19-depleted stem cell transplant. CDR3 sequence reads: CASSKNQGAYNEQFF. Written as DNA, the CDR3 is TGCGCCAGCAGCAAGAACCAGGGGGCCTACAATGAGCAGTTCTTC.